The 32 T cell receptor beta chains listed next were all sequenced from one sample in a study of blood T cell repertoires in COVID-19. Repertoires were generated with immunoSEQ multiplex PCR, while TCRdb's copy carries only in-frame clones and drops some. The data show 210,000 or so clones, roughly 88% seen once. The sample consisted of PBMCs or T cells enriched from blood (not recorded which). Every receptor here comes from a woman aged 30 to 39 who had been exposed to COVID-19.

The J gene is TRBJ2-6, the V gene TRBV7-3, with D tentatively TRBD2 (7 bases). V was cut by 0 bases and J by 3 bases, with 30 bases left in between. There are 23 residues in the CDR3. CDR1 SGHTA and CDR2 FQGTGA come from the germline V gene. The CDR3 is CASSLTGGPAGSHLPFGANVLTF. In DNA, the CDR3 is TGTGCCAGCAGCTTAACTGGGGGGCCAGCGGGGAGTCACCTTCCCTTTGGGGCCAACGTCCTGACTTTC.

This chain connects TRBV3-1 (or the pseudogene TRBV3-2) to TRBJ1-4, with 7 bases matching TRBD1. The CDR3 covers 15 residues. From germline, CDR1 is LGHDT and CDR2 YNNKEL (reference sequence). Germline trimming cut 4 bases from V and 4 bases from J; bases unmatched to any gene: 6. CDR3 region: CASSLRQGGNEKLFF. The CDR3 region has the DNA TGTGCCAGCAGCCTAAGACAGGGTGGTAATGAAAAACTGTTTTTT.

This rearrangement joins TRBV5-1 to TRBJ2-2, with 9 bases fitting TRBD2. Unmatched junction bases numbered 9, after V lost 2 bases and J lost 7 bases. CDR3 length: 16 amino acids. Germline V gene sequence: CDR1 SGHRS, CDR2 YFSETQ. This CDR3 is CASSFGGGRAFGELFF. CDR3 DNA: TGCGCCAGCAGCTTTGGTGGCGGGAGGGCCTTCGGGGAGCTGTTTTTT.

The chain employs TRBV28 and TRBJ2-1; 9 bases are shared with TRBD1. The CDR3 runs to 15 residues. CDR1 is MDHEN, CDR2 SYDVKM, per germline. With 6 bases clipped from V and 6 bases from J, the junction kept 9 bases outside the gene matches. CDR3 region: CASSYLTGGLNEQFF. CDR3 bases: TGTGCCAGCAGCTATCTAACAGGGGGCCTCAATGAGCAGTTCTTC.

This clone appeared a few times. The V gene is TRBV19, the J gene TRBJ2-2; tentative D call: TRBD1 (6 bases). The germline CDR1 and CDR2 sequences are LNHDA and SQIVND (reference sequence). This CDR3 region has 16 residues. Trimming stripped 5 bases from V and 0 bases from J, with 13 bases between. Here the CDR3 reads CASSSLTGANTGELFF. The CDR3 DNA reads as TGTGCCAGTAGTTCCCTGACAGGAGCGAACACCGGGGAGCTGTTTTTT.

The chain is built from TRBV18 and TRBJ2-7; 7 bases match TRBD2. V shed 1 base, J shed 3 bases, and the junction held 12 bases outside the gene matches. CDR3 size: 17 residues. Germline V gene lookup returns CDR1 KGHSH and CDR2 LQKENI. CDR3 DNA: TGTGCCAGCTCACCACGTGCCCTGGCGGGAGTGAACTACGAGCAGTACTTC. As protein: CASSPRALAGVNYEQYF.

CDR3 sequence: CASQEGNSYNEQFF. In DNA form, the CDR3 reads TGTGCCAGCCAAGAGGGAAATTCCTACAATGAGCAGTTCTTC. The J gene is TRBJ2-1, the V gene TRBV2, with D possibly matching TRBD2 (5 bases). The CDR3 runs to 14 residues. Trimming cost V 8 bases and J 1 base, with 12 bases left between them. Germline V gene data show CDR1 as SNHLY and CDR2 as FYNNEI.

The chain employs TRBV20-1 and TRBJ2-1; TRBD1 aligns across 8 bases. CDR3 size: 11 residues. Germline CDR1 is DFQATT and CDR2 is SNEGSKA (reference sequence). CDR3 nucleotides: TGCAGCGGACAGGGATCAAATGAGCAGTTCTTC. Translated: CSGQGSNEQFF.

V is TRBV3-1 (or the pseudogene TRBV3-2) and J is TRBJ2-4; a weak D match, TRBD1 (5 bases). CDR1 and CDR2 (germline): LGHDT, YNNKEL (reference sequence). The V end lost 2 bases, the J end lost 0 bases, and 11 bases lay between the germline ends. CDR3 length: 16 amino acids. The DNA of the CDR3 is TGTGCCAGCAGCCAACAGGGTCGCCTAGCCAAAAACATTCAGTACTTC. Its translation is CASSQQGRLAKNIQYF.

The chain combines TRBV6-1 with TRBJ1-2; TRBD1 agrees at 8 bases. The CDR3 is 16 residues long. Germline lookup yields CDR1 MNHNS and CDR2 SASEGT. V lost 1 base to trimming and J lost 2 bases; unmatched junction nucleotides: 6. This CDR3 is CASSEDAGGANYGYTF. CDR3 DNA sequence: TGTGCCAGCAGTGAAGACGCAGGGGGCGCCAACTATGGCTACACCTTC.

The chain is built from TRBV5-1 and TRBJ2-7; D possibly corresponds to TRBD2 (6 bases). This CDR3 has 14 amino acids. Germline CDR1 is SGHRS and CDR2 is YFSETQ. Trimming left V 2 bases short and J 1 base short, with 10 bases between. CDR3 DNA: TGCGCCAGCAGCTTTGGAGGGCTTTCCTACGAGCAGTACTTC. It is translated as CASSFGGLSYEQYF.

The chain employs TRBV14 and TRBJ2-1; D call uncertain. The CDR3 contains 12 residues. Germline CDR1 and CDR2: SGHDN and FVKESK. The V end was cut by 0 bases, the J end by 12 bases, with 9 bases between. The CDR3 reads CASSQDSMVQFF. In DNA, the CDR3 is TGTGCCAGCAGCCAAGATTCTATGGTGCAGTTCTTC.

This rearrangement joins TRBV11-2 to TRBJ2-3; 8 bases match TRBD2. With V trimmed by 0 bases and J by 5 bases, 4 bases remained unmatched. The CDR3 is 15 amino acids. The germline gives CDR1 SGHAT, CDR2 FQNNGV. CDR3 amino acids: CASSLDGRAGDTQYF. DNA for the CDR3: TGTGCCAGCAGCTTAGACGGGAGGGCTGGAGATACGCAGTATTTT.

The V gene is TRBV19, the J gene TRBJ2-2; D is ambiguous. Germline CDR1 is LNHDA and CDR2 is SQIVND (reference sequence). V lost 8 bases to trimming and J lost 0 bases, with 4 bases between them. CDR3 length: 12 amino acids. CDR3 nucleotides: TGTGCCAGTCGGTCGAACACCGGGGAGCTGTTTTTT. Protein: CASRSNTGELFF.

The J gene is TRBJ1-3, the V gene TRBV2; D is uncertain. The germline V and J ends were trimmed by 0 bases and 0 bases, with 12 bases remaining between them. Germline V gene data show CDR1 as SNHLY and CDR2 as FYNNEI. CDR3 size: 17 residues. CDR3 loop: CASSEARRQLSGNTIYF. CDR3 bases: TGTGCCAGCAGTGAAGCGAGGCGGCAGCTCTCTGGAAACACCATATATTTT.

This rearrangement joins TRBV5-6 to TRBJ2-7, with 9 nucleotides matching TRBD1. J lost 2 bases, V lost 2 bases, and 2 bases had no gene match. The CDR3 contains 14 residues. Germline V CDR1 and CDR2: SGHDT, YYEEEE. CDR3 DNA sequence: TGTGCCAGCAGCTTCGGGACAGGGACCTACGAGCAGTACTTC. This sequence encodes CASSFGTGTYEQYF.

This chain uses TRBV13 with TRBJ2-2; D is perhaps TRBD2 (6 bases). The germline V gene encodes CDR1 PRHDT and CDR2 FYEKMQ (reference sequence). The CDR3 length is 15 residues. Trimming shortened V by 6 bases and J by 4 bases, and 15 bases separated the two germline ends. The CDR3 protein is CASSPTAGITGELFF. The CDR3 DNA is TGTGCCAGCAGTCCCACAGCGGGTATCACCGGGGAGCTGTTTTTT.

The chain links TRBV18 to TRBJ2-3; D gene uncertain. The germline gives CDR1 KGHSH, CDR2 LQKENI. The germline V and J ends were trimmed by 1 base and 6 bases, with 11 bases remaining between them. The CDR3 has 14 residues. Here the CDR3 DNA reads TGTGCCAGCTCACCACTAAGAATGGAGGATACGCAGTATTTT. Translation: CASSPLRMEDTQYF.

In nucleotides, the CDR3 is TGTGCCAGCAGCCACTTATCAGGGAAAAACATTCAGTACTTC. This encodes CASSHLSGKNIQYF. The chain links TRBV3-1 (or the pseudogene TRBV3-2) to TRBJ2-4; perhaps TRBD1 as D (5 bases). CDR3 size: 14 residues. CDR1 and CDR2 from the germline V gene are LGHDT and YNNKEL (reference sequence). Between the trimmed V and J ends, which lost 3 bases and 4 bases, there was a span of 10 bases.

V is TRBV19 and J is TRBJ2-2; 10 bases are shared with TRBD1. V gave up 4 bases and J gave up 4 bases; unmatched junction bases: 15. The CDR3 length is 19 residues. The germline V gene has CDR1 LNHDA and CDR2 SQIVND (reference sequence). CDR3 residues: CASSKGRPGQGTSTGELFF. The CDR3 nucleotides read TGTGCCAGTAGTAAAGGTCGACCGGGACAGGGGACGTCCACCGGGGAGCTGTTTTTT.

The chain couples TRBV7-9 to TRBJ1-2; a weak D match, TRBD1 (5 bases). The germline V and J ends were trimmed by 5 bases and 4 bases, with 11 bases remaining between them. The CDR3 is made up of 13 amino acids. CDR1 and CDR2 from the germline V gene are SEHNR and FQNEAQ (reference sequence). The CDR3 DNA is TGTGCCAGCAGCCCGAGAGACAGCTATGGCTACACCTTC. It yields the protein CASSPRDSYGYTF.

The CDR3 nucleotides are TGTGCCAGCAGCTCCAGGGGGTCCTATGGCTACACCTTC. As protein: CASSSRGSYGYTF. V is TRBV5-6 and J is TRBJ1-2; 7 bases line up with TRBD1. This CDR3 is built from 13 residues. Unmatched junction bases numbered 3, after V lost 3 bases and J lost 4 bases. The germline CDR1 and CDR2 sequences are SGHDT and YYEEEE.

The V and J genes are TRBV6-5 and TRBJ1-2; D perhaps matches TRBD1 (6 bases). The CDR3 runs to 12 residues. The V end lost 7 bases, the J end lost 5 bases, and 11 bases lay between the germline ends. Germline V gives CDR1 MNHEY, CDR2 SVGAGI. The CDR3 DNA reads TGTGCCAGCAAGGGACAAGCATATGGCTACACCTTC. This sequence encodes CASKGQAYGYTF.

This chain joins TRBV11-3 and TRBJ1-1; 8 bases line up with TRBD1. The V segment lost 5 bases and the J segment 7 bases; nucleotides outside the gene matches: 6. Germline-derived CDR1 and CDR2 are SGHNT and YENEEA. The CDR3 extends over 13 amino acids. The CDR3 loop reads CASSLHDRGEAFF. The CDR3 nucleotides read TGTGCCAGCAGCCTACACGACAGGGGTGAAGCTTTCTTT.

The chain uses TRBV27 and TRBJ2-7; D is undetermined. Looked up from germline, CDR1 is MNHEY and CDR2 is SMNVEV (reference sequence). The CDR3 runs 16 residues. V lost 2 bases and J 0 bases, leaving 14 bases between the germline ends. CDR3 amino acids: CASSLSIVTGSYEQYF. CDR3 DNA: TGTGCCAGCAGTTTAAGCATAGTAACTGGCTCCTACGAGCAGTACTTC.

This clone came up once. The chain joins TRBV12-5 to TRBJ2-5; unclear D gene. Germline values: CDR1 LGHNT, CDR2 FRNRAP. This CDR3 region has 13 residues. Trimming pared 7 bases from V and 5 bases from J, leaving 14 bases between. The CDR3 nucleotides are TGTGCTAGTGCCCCCCGGGTTATCGAGACCCAGTACTTC. Translated: CASAPRVIETQYF. Together with reference TRBV12-5 and TRBJ2-5, the CDR3 gives the full variable domain: DARVTQTPRHKVTEMGQEVTMRCQPILGHNTVFWYRQTMMQGLELLAYFRNRAPLDDSGMPKDRFSAEMPDATLATLKIQPSEPRDSAVYFCASAPRVIETQYFGPGTRLLVL.

The V gene is TRBV9, the J gene TRBJ1-4, with 7 bases lining up with TRBD1. With 0 bases clipped from V and 4 bases from J, the junction kept 9 bases outside the gene matches. The CDR3 consists of 17 residues. Germline lookup yields CDR1 SGDLS and CDR2 YYNGEE. The CDR3 loop reads CASSVGAGTAHNEKLFF. DNA for the CDR3: TGTGCCAGCAGCGTAGGCGCCGGGACAGCCCATAATGAAAAACTGTTTTTT.

The chain uses TRBV12-5 and TRBJ1-4; TRBD1 agrees at 9 bases. V shed 2 bases, J shed 0 bases, and the junction held 1 base outside the gene matches. Germline CDR1 and CDR2: LGHNT and FRNRAP. The CDR3 consists of 16 residues. The CDR3 nucleotides are TGTGCTAGTGGTTTGAGGACAGGGGCAACTAATGAAAAACTGTTTTTT. This gives the protein CASGLRTGATNEKLFF.

This chain joins TRBV5-1 and TRBJ2-5; 8 bases map to TRBD2. Looked up from germline, CDR1 is SGHRS and CDR2 is YFSETQ. The CDR3 covers 15 residues. Germline trimming cut 6 bases from V and 4 bases from J; bases unmatched to any gene: 11. This chain's CDR3 is CASIPGGPRRETQYF. The CDR3 bases are TGCGCCAGCATTCCGGGAGGGCCTAGAAGAGAGACCCAGTACTTC.

This clone was observed a handful of times. This chain uses TRBV18 with TRBJ2-2, with a weak D call TRBD2 (5 bases). V was trimmed by 7 bases and J by 5 bases, leaving 17 bases between them. The CDR3 is made up of 15 amino acids. Germline assignment: CDR1 KGHSH and CDR2 LQKENI. For the CDR3, the DNA is TGTGCCAGCTTCACCGGAGGACGAAGGACCGGGGAGCTGTTTTTT. This encodes CASFTGGRRTGELFF.

V gene TRBV5-6 combines with J gene TRBJ2-2, with TRBD1 matching 8 bases. This CDR3 is 15 amino acids long. Germline trimming cut 5 bases from V and 3 bases from J; bases unmatched to any gene: 6. Germline V gives CDR1 SGHDT, CDR2 YYEEEE. The CDR3 reads CASRRDRRDTGELFF. CDR3 sequence (DNA): TGTGCCAGCAGGAGGGACAGGCGAGACACCGGGGAGCTGTTTTTT.

This sequence joins TRBV6-5 and TRBJ1-2; no reliable D call. This CDR3 has 16 amino acids. The germline V gene has CDR1 MNHEY and CDR2 SVGAGI. Trimming cost V 2 bases and J 7 bases, with 20 bases left between them. CDR3 nucleotide sequence: TGTGCCAGCAGTTACGAGGTGGGCGGAGGGCTTTCTGGCTACACCTTC. Amino acid sequence: CASSYEVGGGLSGYTF.